These T cell receptor beta chains were read from a single sample in a study of T cell responses to AZD1222 COVID-19 vaccine. Sequencing was performed with immunoSEQ multiplex PCR; in TCRdb, only in-frame clones are kept and a portion is missing. The top ten clones hold 1.2% to 1.5% of a sample with approximately 150,000 clones, around 92% of them seen once. The starting material was peripheral blood, obtained on day 0 of AZD1222 vaccination. These receptors all come from an adult in good health. Both conserved end residues are part of each CDR3. Each record gives: CDR3 DNA, CDR3 protein, V gene, J gene, D gene, clone size. A D gene is named only where the DNA matches it firmly. Expanded clones are given a class, and other clones once, few, many or no size at all.

TGTGCCAGCAGCCGGTACAGGGACGGGAACTATGGCTACACCTTC	CASSRYRDGNYGYTF	TRBV28	TRBJ1-2	NA	NA
TGTGCCATCAGCGAGGACTCCAGCTCCTACGAGCAGTACTTC	CAISEDSSSYEQYF	TRBV10-3	TRBJ2-7	NA	NA
TGTGCCAGCAGCCGGACTAGCGGGGGGAGCTCCTACAATGAGCAGTTCTTC	CASSRTSGGSSYNEQFF	TRBV27	TRBJ2-1	TRBD2	NA
TGCGCCAGCAGCTTGGGGCAGGGGGACGGTCAGCCCCAGCATTTT	CASSLGQGDGQPQHF	TRBV5-1	TRBJ1-5	TRBD1	once
TGCGCCAGCAGCGCCGGGGGGATAGGCTACGAGCAGTACTTC	CASSAGGIGYEQYF	TRBV4-1	TRBJ2-7	TRBD2	NA
TGCAGCGTTGGGTTACAGGGGTTTGACGGGACCCAGTACTTC	CSVGLQGFDGTQYF	TRBV29-1	TRBJ2-5	TRBD1	once
TGTGCCAGCAGCTTAAATGGCGGGGGGGCCGAGACCCAGTACTTC	CASSLNGGGAETQYF	TRBV7-2	TRBJ2-5	TRBD2	once
TGTGCCAGTCAGGTGAACACTGAAGCTTTCTTT	CASQVNTEAFF	TRBV19	TRBJ1-1	NA	NA
TGTGCCAGCAGTGGGGGCTCCACCCGGGGTCAGCCCCAGCATTTT	CASSGGSTRGQPQHF	TRBV6-6	TRBJ1-5	NA	NA
TGTGCCTGGACCCCCACAGATACGCAGTATTTT	CAWTPTDTQYF	TRBV30	TRBJ2-3	NA	NA
TGCGCCAGCAGTGAACCGAGATATAGCAATCAGCCCCAGCATTTT	CASSEPRYSNQPQHF	TRBV10-1	TRBJ1-5	NA	NA
TGTGCCAGCAGCCAAGATAGGTATGGCTACACCTTC	CASSQDRYGYTF	TRBV4-2	TRBJ1-2	NA	NA
TGTGCCAGCAGCGTAAATAGTAAGGGGGCGAAATATGGCTACACCTTC	CASSVNSKGAKYGYTF	TRBV9	TRBJ1-2	TRBD1	NA
TGTGCCAGTAGAGTAGGGGACAGGGGTGGTGGCTACACCTTC	CASRVGDRGGGYTF	TRBV9	TRBJ1-2	TRBD1	NA
TGTGCCAGCAGTTTAGGCGGTCCCAATACGGCCCAGTACTTC	CASSLGGPNTAQYF	TRBV28	TRBJ2-5	NA	NA
TGTGCCAGCAGCCCGACAGGTTTACAGGACTATGGCTACACCTTC	CASSPTGLQDYGYTF	TRBV6-4	TRBJ1-2	NA	NA
TGTGCCAGCAGGATTTCGGTACCTAGCGGAGACCAGTACTTC	CASRISVPSGDQYF	TRBV6-6	TRBJ2-7	TRBD2	NA
TGTGCCAGCAGCTTCCTGACTAGCGGGAGGGAGGAGCAGTACTTC	CASSFLTSGREEQYF	TRBV11-2	TRBJ2-7	TRBD2	NA
TGTGCCAGCAGCCAAGGGCCCGGGGGAGGGCCCTACGAGCAGTACTTC	CASSQGPGGGPYEQYF	TRBV4-2	TRBJ2-7	TRBD2	NA
TGTGCCAGTAGTCCTGGACTAGCGGGAGGGCCTGGCTACGAGCAGTACTTC	CASSPGLAGGPGYEQYF	TRBV19	TRBJ2-7	TRBD2	NA
TGTGCCAGCAGTTTGGGCCGAACGGCTTTCTTT	CASSLGRTAFF	TRBV12-3/TRBV12-4	TRBJ1-1	NA	NA
TGTGCCAGCAGGCAGGGAGCTATGAACACTGAAGCTTTCTTT	CASRQGAMNTEAFF	TRBV6-5	TRBJ1-1	NA	once
TGTGCCAGCAGCTTGGAACAGGGCTACAAACTCTTCACTGAAGCTTTCTTT	CASSLEQGYKLFTEAFF	TRBV5-5	TRBJ1-1	NA	once
TGTGCCAGCAGCGCACACCGGGACCGCACTAACTATGGCTACACCTTC	CASSAHRDRTNYGYTF	TRBV6-6	TRBJ1-2	NA	NA
TGTGCCAGCACCGCAGGGTTAGCGACTGAAGCTTTCTTT	CASTAGLATEAFF	TRBV27	TRBJ1-1	NA	few
TGTGCCATCGGGGGACAGGGCGATTCACCCCTCCACTTT	CAIGGQGDSPLHF	TRBV10-3	TRBJ1-6	TRBD1	NA
TGTGCCAGCAATTCCGGGACTTCCTCCTACAATGAGCAGTTCTTC	CASNSGTSSYNEQFF	TRBV27	TRBJ2-1	NA	NA
TGTGCCAGCAGTCCGGACTTCCTGAGCTCCTACGAGCAGTACTTC	CASSPDFLSSYEQYF	TRBV6-5	TRBJ2-7	NA	NA
TGTGCCAGCAGCCACTCCTTCCGAGGCAGGGGCTACGAGCAGTACTTC	CASSHSFRGRGYEQYF	TRBV11-2	TRBJ2-7	NA	NA
TGTGCCAGCAGCGTCCTAGCGGGGGGCACAGATACGCAGTATTTT	CASSVLAGGTDTQYF	TRBV9	TRBJ2-3	TRBD2	NA
TGTGCCAGCAGTTTAACAAGGAACACTGAAGCTTTCTTT	CASSLTRNTEAFF	TRBV28	TRBJ1-1	NA	NA
TGTGCCAGTAGTATAGCGGGGGGGCCTTTTAATGAGCAGTTCTTC	CASSIAGGPFNEQFF	TRBV19	TRBJ2-1	TRBD2	NA
TGTGCCAGCAGTTTTGTCGGGGACCCCCCCTACGAGCAGTACTTC	CASSFVGDPPYEQYF	TRBV28	TRBJ2-7	NA	NA
TGCGCCAGCAGCCCCCCCCGGGCTGGGGGCACAGATACGCAGTATTTT	CASSPPRAGGTDTQYF	TRBV5-1	TRBJ2-3	NA	NA
TGTGCCAGTAGTAGAGGACAGGGAGCCGGCTACACCTTC	CASSRGQGAGYTF	TRBV19	TRBJ1-2	TRBD1	NA
TGTGCCAGCAACCCCATCAGCAAGTCCTACGAGCAGTACTTC	CASNPISKSYEQYF	TRBV28	TRBJ2-7	NA	NA
TGTGCCAGCAGCTTGGTTCGACAGGGAAAGACTGAAGCTTTCTTT	CASSLVRQGKTEAFF	TRBV5-5	TRBJ1-1	TRBD1	NA
TGTGCCAGCAGCCAAGATAGGGGGTTAGCTTTCTTT	CASSQDRGLAFF	TRBV3-1/TRBV3-2	TRBJ1-1	NA	NA
TGTGCCAGCAGCTTGGGGCAGGGAGAGACCCAGTACTTC	CASSLGQGETQYF	TRBV5-4	TRBJ2-5	NA	once
TGTGCCAGCTCACCACAGGGTTCCACAGATACGCAGTATTTT	CASSPQGSTDTQYF	TRBV18	TRBJ2-3	NA	NA
TGTGCCAGCATTGTCCGGGTGGGGGGATATGAAGCTTTCTTT	CASIVRVGGYEAFF	TRBV28	TRBJ1-1	NA	NA
TGTGCCAGCAGCTTAGTAGGCAACACTGAAGCTTTCTTT	CASSLVGNTEAFF	TRBV11-3	TRBJ1-1	NA	once
TGTGCCAGCGGCGATACCCCTTCCTACGAGCAGTACTTC	CASGDTPSYEQYF	TRBV27	TRBJ2-7	NA	NA
TGTGCCAGTAGTGGGGACAGGGTGAACGAGCAGTACTTC	CASSGDRVNEQYF	TRBV19	TRBJ2-7	TRBD1	NA
TGTGCCAGCAGTCCTGACAGGGGATATGGCTACACCTTC	CASSPDRGYGYTF	TRBV6-4	TRBJ1-2	TRBD1	NA
TGTGCCAGCAGCCCGGGACTAGCGGGAGGCGGATGGTTCTTC	CASSPGLAGGGWFF	TRBV3-1/TRBV3-2	TRBJ2-1	TRBD2	NA
TGCAGTGCTAGTGGGGGTAATCAGCCCCAGCATTTT	CSASGGNQPQHF	TRBV20-1	TRBJ1-5	NA	NA
TGTGCCTGGAGGGGACAGGGGGTGACTAATGAAAAACTGTTTTTT	CAWRGQGVTNEKLFF	TRBV30	TRBJ1-4	TRBD1	NA
TGTGCCAGCAGTTCCCGTGCGGGAACGCACTCTGGAAACACCATATATTTT	CASSSRAGTHSGNTIYF	TRBV28	TRBJ1-3	NA	NA
TGTGCCAGCAGGCGCCGCGGGAGCAACACAGATACGCAGTATTTT	CASRRRGSNTDTQYF	TRBV5-4	TRBJ2-3	TRBD2	NA
TGTGCCAGCAGCCCGCCCTTGTTGGAGGGTACTGATAATTCACCCCTCCACTTT	CASSPPLLEGTDNSPLHF	TRBV4-2	TRBJ1-6	NA	NA
TGTGCCAGCAGCCCTCAGGGCCCCTATGGCTACACCTTC	CASSPQGPYGYTF	TRBV7-8	TRBJ1-2	NA	NA
TGTGCCAGCCTTGAGGGGGCTGGTGGCTACACCTTC	CASLEGAGGYTF	TRBV5-4	TRBJ1-2	TRBD1	NA
TGTGCCAGCAGCTTTGACCGGGACCCGCGGGGCTACACCTTC	CASSFDRDPRGYTF	TRBV13	TRBJ1-2	NA	NA
TGTGCCAGCAGCCCGAAAGGGACAGGGTACAATGAGCAGTTCTTC	CASSPKGTGYNEQFF	TRBV7-9	TRBJ2-1	TRBD1	NA